Shown below are 9 T cell receptor beta chains from a single sample sequenced in a study of molecular identifiers for immune sequencing clone quantification. One entry per CDR3 protein, called by TCRdb with MiXCR from the PCR reads. The sample shows about 640,000 distinct CDR3 sequences, around 20% of them seen only once. Sequencing was carried out using naive CD8+ T cells from blood, with Jurkat cell RNA spiked in. Subset defined: FACS-sorted CD8+CD4-CCR7+CD45RA+ naive T cells. The receptors come from a human donor in good health. Some libraries in this study had Jurkat cell RNA spiked in.

Note on this clonotype: This clone may be a read error of a much larger clone one base away. The chain joins TRBV9 to TRBJ2-3, with a weak D call TRBD2 (6 bases). Germline values: CDR1 SGDLS, CDR2 YYNGEE. The CDR3 contains 13 residues. Trimming pared 7 bases from V and 0 bases from J, leaving 9 bases between. CDR3 DNA sequence: TGTGCCAGCGACGCGGGGAGCACAGATACGCAGTATTTT. Its translation: CASDAGSTDTQYF. The full variable domain, completed using reference TRBV9 and TRBJ2-3, is DSGVTQTPKHLITATGQRVTLRCSPRSGDLSVYWYQQSLDQGLQFLIQYYNGEERAKGNILERFSAQQFPDLHSELNLSSLELGDSALYFCASDAGSTDTQYFGPGTRLTVL.

This clonotype was picked up a small number of times. The junction does not match germline at one end; this may be a read error. The gene calls are TRBV27 and TRBJ2-3; 9 bases line up with TRBD1. CDR1 and CDR2 (germline): MNHEY, SMNVEV (reference sequence). The CDR3 is made up of 16 amino acids. The CDR3 DNA sequence: TGTGCCAGCAGTTTACTGGGGACAGGGCCAGCAGATACGCGGTATTTT. Translation gives CASSLLGTGPADTRYF.

This clonotype occurred a few times. The CDR3 protein is CASSYVGASDTEAFF. The CDR3 DNA sequence: TGTGCCAGCAGTTACGTCGGGGCGAGTGATACTGAAGCTTTCTTT. V gene TRBV6-2 or TRBV6-3 combines with J gene TRBJ1-1, with D possibly TRBD1 on 5 matching bases. The CDR3 is 15 residues long. V was clipped by 2 bases and J by 5 bases, with 15 bases between them. Germline V lookup: CDR1 MNHEY, CDR2 SVGEGT.

This clonotype was seen ten or more times. V and J are TRBV6-5 and TRBJ2-3, with D maybe TRBD2 (6 bases). CDR3 length equals 15 residues. CDR1 MNHEY and CDR2 SVGAGI come from the germline V gene. The V and J ends lost 2 bases and 1 base respectively, with 10 bases between them. CDR3: CASSYGASGTDTQYF. The CDR3 region has the DNA TGTGCCAGCAGTTACGGCGCTAGCGGCACAGATACGCAGTATTTT.

This clonotype was found a few times. The chain links TRBV15 to TRBJ2-7, with TRBD1 matching 8 bases. Trimming cost V 5 bases and J 2 bases; bases outside gene matches: 8. The CDR3 totals 15 residues. The germline CDR1 and CDR2 sequences are LNHNV and YYDKDF (reference sequence). Here the CDR3 reads CATSLDRGSTYEQYF. CDR3 coding DNA: TGTGCCACCAGCCTTGACAGGGGCTCCACCTACGAGCAGTACTTC.

V and J are TRBV27 and TRBJ2-7; 11 bases are shared with TRBD2. The germline V gene has CDR1 MNHEY and CDR2 SMNVEV (reference sequence). This CDR3 is built from 18 residues. With 0 bases clipped from V and 3 bases from J, the junction kept 10 bases outside the gene matches. As DNA, the CDR3 is TGTGCCAGCAGTTTATCAGGTGGACTAGCGGGTACTTTCTACGAGCAGTACTTC. Protein sequence: CASSLSGGLAGTFYEQYF.

This clonotype was observed a handful of times. The chain links TRBV7-9 to TRBJ1-4, with unresolved D. Trimming took off 4 bases at V and 7 bases at J, with 16 bases between the two ends. Germline CDR1 reads SEHNR; CDR2 reads FQNEAQ (reference sequence). This CDR3 is 15 amino acids long. The CDR3 spells CASSSKMTSGEKLFF. CDR3 in DNA: TGTGCCAGCAGCTCTAAAATGACAAGCGGTGAAAAACTGTTTTTT.

This clonotype has at least ten counts. The chain is built from TRBV12-3 or TRBV12-4 and TRBJ2-3; TRBD1 is a possible D gene (6 bases). This CDR3 spans 13 amino acids. With 3 bases removed from V and 6 bases from J, the gap between germline ends came to 10 bases. The CDR3 protein is CASSFTRGDTQYF. As DNA, the CDR3 is TGTGCCAGCAGTTTTACCAGGGGTGATACGCAGTATTTT.

The rearrangement uses TRBV3-1 and TRBJ2-1; D not certain. V was shortened by 0 bases and J by 0 bases, with 9 bases between the two germline ends. The CDR3 spans 16 residues. Germline values: CDR1 LGHDT, CDR2 YNNKEL (reference sequence). CDR3 bases: TGTGCCAGCAGCCAAGACCAATTTAGCTCCTACAATGAGCAGTTCTTC. Encoded protein: CASSQDQFSSYNEQFF.